This T cell receptor (beta chain) comes out of a study of CD8+ T cells in alopecia areata. Study information: In an open-label trial, patients got 5 to 10 mg tofacitinib twice daily. Among treated patients, severity was scored by affected scalp area percentage.

Stated treatment: oral pan-JAK inhibitor, 5-10 mg twice daily. Sorted out of PBMCs were CD4+ T cells and CD8+ T cells. Extracted from the samples, RNA was reverse transcribed into cDNA to serve as the sequencing template. Assay used: immunoSEQ multiplex PCR; TCRdb lists only in-frame clones, some missing. The data hold 150,000 to 200,000 clones, with 65% observed a single time. The clonotype was recovered from a human donor with alopecia areata. This specimen consisted of CD4+ T cells sorted from blood, obtained at week 4, from a patient treated with tofacitinib.

CDR3 amino acids: CASSGIAGRLGTQYF. CDR3 nucleotides: TGTGCCAGCAGCGGTATAGCGGGGCGGCTAGGTACGCAGTATTTT. The chain couples TRBV9 to TRBJ2-3, with 8 nucleotides matching TRBD2. The CDR3 sequence is 15 residues long. CDR1 and CDR2 from the germline V gene are SGDLS and YYNGEE. Unmatched junction bases numbered 11, after V lost 3 bases and J lost 8 bases.